This TCR beta chain was documented in a study of T cells in lung cancer brain metastases. Study as a whole: A median roughly 350 days separated primary and brain metastasis sampling.

Measured with immunoSEQ multiplex PCR; TCRdb has only the in-frame clones, and not every one. The data contain roughly 1,100 clones, around 84% of them seen just once; the ten biggest clones take up around a sixth. Study-wide results and caveats: Unique productive clones were significantly fewer in brain metastases: median around 1,500 versus 5,000. The complete infiltrating T cell repertoire may not have been retrieved from FFPE.

Points on this clone: Its antigen is unknown.

The CDR3 runs to 12 residues. Per the germline V gene, CDR1 is GTSNPN and CDR2 is SVGIG (reference sequence). Trimming stripped 5 bases from V and 5 bases from J, with 12 bases between. Sequences were obtained from tumor tissue from a brain metastasis. The sequence was obtained from a woman aged 45 to 65 with non-small cell lung cancer that had spread to the brain. The J gene is TRBJ2-5, the V gene TRBV30; maybe TRBD1 (7 bases). CDR3 DNA sequence: TGTGCCTGGGGAGGGGGCTTGGAGACCCAGTACTTC. This codes for CAWGGGLETQYF.